A selection of T cell receptor beta chains follows, all from one sample in a study of blood T cell repertoires in COVID-19. Sequencing used immunoSEQ multiplex PCR; TCRdb keeps in-frame clones, though not all of them. Of around 260,000 clones in the sample, more than 75% are singletons; the top ten hold 2% to 2.5%. Sequenced input: peripheral blood. The receptors derive from a woman aged 45-60 years with acute or convalescent COVID-19. The conserved cysteine and the conserved F or W are not part of the CDR3 here. The order of the fields is V gene, J gene, CDR3 protein.

TRBV5-6	TRBJ2-7	ASRGTSGSPYEQY
TRBV5-1	TRBJ2-7	ASSYFDSFYEQY
TRBV24-1	TRBJ2-3	ATSDLNRVPDTQY
TRBV19	TRBJ2-5	ASSLPTQLETQY
TRBV28	TRBJ1-2	ASSPTGNHGYT
TRBV19	TRBJ1-4	ASSSPGQAIPYDEKLF
TRBV28	TRBJ1-6	ASSSGQINSPLH
TRBV3-1/TRBV3-2	TRBJ2-1	ASSQVAGVWWNEQF
TRBV28	TRBJ2-3	ASSPGLAGVADTQY
TRBV3-1/TRBV3-2	TRBJ2-5	ASSRLPLAGEREETQY
TRBV6-5	TRBJ2-7	ASRLTSGPPYEQY
TRBV5-1	TRBJ2-1	ASSLGTGGYEQF
TRBV29-1	TRBJ2-1	SVEDPTGYNEQF
TRBV6-5	TRBJ2-7	ASSYSLAGVGNEQY
TRBV10-3	TRBJ2-7	AIMGGYEQY
TRBV6-2/TRBV6-3	TRBJ2-3	ASSLPPLAGTTDTQY
TRBV19	TRBJ1-2	ASSMWGVGGYT
TRBV7-2	TRBJ2-7	ASASPWGGIYEQY
TRBV6-1	TRBJ2-1	ASRETSGRVGSYNEQF
TRBV3-1/TRBV3-2	TRBJ2-1	ASSHLSLSSYNEQF
TRBV7-2	TRBJ1-1	ASSHTGTGNTEAF
TRBV5-1	TRBJ2-3	ASSLAFVGSGDTQY
TRBV6-6	TRBJ1-2	ASSLLTANYGYT
TRBV9	TRBJ2-7	ASSVGGTSGFSYEQY
TRBV6-6	TRBJ2-7	ASDTSGRAGSYEQY
TRBV7-6	TRBJ2-3	ASSYDFWVGDTQY
TRBV5-1	TRBJ2-1	ASSLIGGSYNEQF
TRBV10-3	TRBJ2-7	AIGPGGLYEQY
TRBV11-2	TRBJ1-2	ASSLALGGYT
TRBV3-1/TRBV3-2	TRBJ2-5	ASSSWGVQETQY
TRBV9	TRBJ2-1	ASSVGLDNEQF
TRBV20-1	TRBJ2-7	SASSGTRTYEQY
TRBV11-2	TRBJ2-5	ASSLREYQETQY
TRBV5-1	TRBJ2-2	ASSSSPAGGSGELF
TRBV7-3	TRBJ2-3	ASSLEARGDTQY
TRBV5-4	TRBJ1-3	ASSSDSNSGNTIY
TRBV30	TRBJ1-4	AQSRDRKLF
TRBV19	TRBJ1-2	ASSPYAAFGYGYT
TRBV11-2	TRBJ2-2	ASSPPGLAGNTGELF
TRBV2	TRBJ2-7	ASSGLAGGSSYEQY
TRBV4-3	TRBJ2-2	ASSVRGGPNTGELF
TRBV6-9	TRBJ2-2	ASSRGTSVKERTGELF
TRBV18	TRBJ2-2	ASSPPSVGTGELF
TRBV5-6	TRBJ2-1	ASSSGLGLNQKQF
TRBV9	TRBJ1-1	ASSQADKRDTEAF
TRBV4-1	TRBJ2-7	ASSQGLGQGLS
TRBV19	TRBJ2-1	ASSIDLGLAGNEQF
TRBV5-1	TRBJ1-4	ASSLQGANEKLF
TRBV4-1	TRBJ1-6	ASSLYAPDRGNSPLH
TRBV19	TRBJ2-7	ASSVKTGTGYYEQY
TRBV7-2	TRBJ1-2	ASSLSGSNYGYT